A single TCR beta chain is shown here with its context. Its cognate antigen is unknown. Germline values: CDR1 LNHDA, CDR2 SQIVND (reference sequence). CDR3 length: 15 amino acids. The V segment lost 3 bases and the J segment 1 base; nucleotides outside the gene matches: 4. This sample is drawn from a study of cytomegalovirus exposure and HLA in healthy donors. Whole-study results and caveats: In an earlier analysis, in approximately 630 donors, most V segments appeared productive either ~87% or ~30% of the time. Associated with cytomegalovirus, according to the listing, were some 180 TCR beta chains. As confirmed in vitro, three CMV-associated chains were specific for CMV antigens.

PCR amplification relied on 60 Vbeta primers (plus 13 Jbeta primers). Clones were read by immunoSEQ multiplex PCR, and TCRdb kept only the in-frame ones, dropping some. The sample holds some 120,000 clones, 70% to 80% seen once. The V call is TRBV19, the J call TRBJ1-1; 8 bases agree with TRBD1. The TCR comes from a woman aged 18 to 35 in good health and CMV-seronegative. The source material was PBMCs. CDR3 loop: CASSMFTGGNTEAFF. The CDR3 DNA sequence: TGTGCCAGTAGTATGTTCACAGGGGGGAACACTGAAGCTTTCTTT.